This record looks at one T cell receptor beta chain sequence and its context. This sample stems from a study of cytomegalovirus exposure and HLA in healthy donors. The PCR ran on 60 Vbeta and 13 Jbeta primers. Here immunoSEQ multiplex PCR was the method, and the copy in TCRdb shows in-frame clones only, minus some. Of about 100,000 clones in the sample, 75% to 85% are singletons; the top ten hold 0.9% to 1.5%. Germline V gene sequence: CDR1 SGHRS, CDR2 YFSETQ. This CDR3 comprises 13 residues. The germline V and J ends were trimmed by 1 base and 1 base, with 4 bases remaining between them. Specimen: PBMCs. This clonotype was obtained from a woman between 18 and 29 years old in good health and CMV-seronegative. V gene TRBV5-1 combines with J gene TRBJ2-3; D gene uncertain. CDR3 nucleotides: TGCGCCAGCAGCTTGTTAGGCACAGATACGCAGTATTTT. Encoded protein: CASSLLGTDTQYF.